This T cell receptor beta chain was sequenced in a study of shared T cell receptors in the human thymus. The CDR3 runs to 18 residues. The ends were cut back, 1 base at V and 0 bases at J, with 14 bases in the middle. Germline V CDR1 and CDR2: SGHRS, YFSETQ. Using immunoSEQ multiplex PCR, the repertoire was profiled, and TCRdb retains in-frame clones only, with some absent. This sample yields some 700,000 clones, of which roughly 88% are seen a single time; 0.0085% to 0.012% belongs to the top ten. These data were also reused for a study on human thymus T cells. That source notes: Obtained as resections during corrective heart surgery, the thymus tissue was then studied. Related research described strongly overlapping thymic repertoires in unrelated people.

This chain links TRBV5-1 with TRBJ2-6; D is undetermined. Material: thymocytes. The sequence was collected from a boy less than two years old with a congenital heart defect. CDR3 sequence: CASSLIQPESSGANVLTF. The CDR3 DNA is TGCGCCAGCAGCTTGATACAGCCAGAGAGCTCTGGGGCCAACGTCCTGACTTTC.